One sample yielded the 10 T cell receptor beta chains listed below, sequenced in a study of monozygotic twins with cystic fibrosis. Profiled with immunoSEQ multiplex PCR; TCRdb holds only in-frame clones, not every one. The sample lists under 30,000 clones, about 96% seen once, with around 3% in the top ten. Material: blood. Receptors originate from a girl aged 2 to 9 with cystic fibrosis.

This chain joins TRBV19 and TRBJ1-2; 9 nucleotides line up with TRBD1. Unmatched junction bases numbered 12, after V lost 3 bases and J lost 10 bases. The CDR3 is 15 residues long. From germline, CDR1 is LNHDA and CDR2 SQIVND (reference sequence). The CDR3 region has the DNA TGTGCCAGTAGTATTGGCTCCGGGACAGGGCATGTCTACACCTTC. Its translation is CASSIGSGTGHVYTF.

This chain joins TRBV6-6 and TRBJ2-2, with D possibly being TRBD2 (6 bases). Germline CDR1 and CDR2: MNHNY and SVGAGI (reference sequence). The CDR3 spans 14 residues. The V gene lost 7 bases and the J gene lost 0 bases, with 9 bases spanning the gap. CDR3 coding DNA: TGTGCCAGCATTGGGGGGACGAACACCGGGGAGCTGTTTTTT. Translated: CASIGGTNTGELFF.

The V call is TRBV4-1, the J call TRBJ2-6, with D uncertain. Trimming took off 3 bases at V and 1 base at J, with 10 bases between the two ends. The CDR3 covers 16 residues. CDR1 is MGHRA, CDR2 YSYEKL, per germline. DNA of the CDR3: TGCGCCAGCAGCCACCCTGCGGTTTCTGGGGCCAACGTCCTGACTTTC. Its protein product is CASSHPAVSGANVLTF.

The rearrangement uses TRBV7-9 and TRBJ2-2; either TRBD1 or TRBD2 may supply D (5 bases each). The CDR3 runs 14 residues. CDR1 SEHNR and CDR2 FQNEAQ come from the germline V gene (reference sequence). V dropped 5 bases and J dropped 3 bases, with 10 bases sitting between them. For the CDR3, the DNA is TGTGCCAGCAGCCGGGGACGCGACACCGGGGAGCTGTTTTTT. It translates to CASSRGRDTGELFF.

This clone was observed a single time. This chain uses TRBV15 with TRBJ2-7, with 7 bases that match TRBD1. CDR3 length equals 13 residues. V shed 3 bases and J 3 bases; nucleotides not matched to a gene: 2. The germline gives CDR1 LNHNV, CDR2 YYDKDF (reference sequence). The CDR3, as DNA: TGTGCCACCAGCAGGGGACAGCTCTACGAGCAGTACTTC. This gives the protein CATSRGQLYEQYF.

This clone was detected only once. The CDR3 DNA reads TGTGCCAGCAGCTTGGATGAACAGGGGAGGATATTAAAGTTCTTC. Translating it yields CASSLDEQGRILKFF. The chain combines TRBV5-6 with TRBJ2-1, with a weak D call TRBD1 (7 bases). This CDR3 is 15 amino acids long. Germline CDR1 is SGHDT and CDR2 is YYEEEE. V was shortened by 0 bases and J by 14 bases, with 21 bases between the two germline ends.

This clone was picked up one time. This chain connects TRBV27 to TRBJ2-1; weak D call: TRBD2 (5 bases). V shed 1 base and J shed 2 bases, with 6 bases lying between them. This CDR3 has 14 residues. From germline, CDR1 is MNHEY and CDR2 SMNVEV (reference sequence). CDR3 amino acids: CASSLWGAYNEQFF. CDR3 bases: TGTGCCAGCAGTTTATGGGGAGCCTACAATGAGCAGTTCTTC.

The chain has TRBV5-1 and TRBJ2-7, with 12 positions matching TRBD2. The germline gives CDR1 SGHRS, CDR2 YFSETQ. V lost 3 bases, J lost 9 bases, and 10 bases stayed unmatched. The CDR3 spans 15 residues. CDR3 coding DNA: TGCGCCAGCAGCTCCGGGGGGGCTAGCGGGAGGGTGCAGTACTTC. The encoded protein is CASSSGGASGRVQYF.

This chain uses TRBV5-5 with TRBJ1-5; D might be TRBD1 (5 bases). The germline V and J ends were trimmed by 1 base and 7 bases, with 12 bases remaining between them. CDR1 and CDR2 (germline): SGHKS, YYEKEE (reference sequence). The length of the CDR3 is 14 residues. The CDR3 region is CASSLLGGDQPQHF. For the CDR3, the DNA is TGTGCCAGCAGCTTGTTGGGAGGGGACCAGCCCCAGCATTTT.

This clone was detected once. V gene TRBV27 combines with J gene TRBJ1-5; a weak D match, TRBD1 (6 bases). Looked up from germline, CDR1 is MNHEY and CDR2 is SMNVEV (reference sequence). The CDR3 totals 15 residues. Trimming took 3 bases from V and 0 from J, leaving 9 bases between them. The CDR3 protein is CASSFTGRSNQPQHF. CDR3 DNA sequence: TGTGCCAGCAGTTTTACAGGGCGTAGCAATCAGCCCCAGCATTTT.